This record looks at one TCR beta chain sequence and its context. The CDR3 is 12 amino acids. The V and J ends lost 4 bases and 5 bases, in that order; junction bases with no gene match: 0. Germline CDR1 reads SQVTM; CDR2 reads ANQGSEA. This sample is drawn from a study of T cell changes during pregnancy in multiple sclerosis. Sequencing was performed with immunoSEQ multiplex PCR; in TCRdb, only in-frame clones are kept and a portion is missing. The repertoire holds about 110,000 clones, with approximately 90% as singletons. The receptor was derived from a female donor in good health, enrolled as a control in a pregnancy study. The sample in question was peripheral blood, obtained in the third trimester of pregnancy. The V and J genes are TRBV29-1 and TRBJ1-5; TRBD1 aligns across 9 bases. CDR3 sequence (DNA): TGCAGCGTTGGACAGGGGGATCAGCCCCAGCATTTT. Protein sequence: CSVGQGDQPQHF. The entire variable domain, with the rest obtained from reference TRBV29-1 and TRBJ1-5, is as follows: SAVISQKPSRDICQRGTSLTIQCQVDSQVTMMFWYRQQPGQSLTLIATANQGSEATYESGFVIDKFPISRPNLTFSTLTVSNMSPEDSSIYLCSVGQGDQPQHFGDGTRLSIL.